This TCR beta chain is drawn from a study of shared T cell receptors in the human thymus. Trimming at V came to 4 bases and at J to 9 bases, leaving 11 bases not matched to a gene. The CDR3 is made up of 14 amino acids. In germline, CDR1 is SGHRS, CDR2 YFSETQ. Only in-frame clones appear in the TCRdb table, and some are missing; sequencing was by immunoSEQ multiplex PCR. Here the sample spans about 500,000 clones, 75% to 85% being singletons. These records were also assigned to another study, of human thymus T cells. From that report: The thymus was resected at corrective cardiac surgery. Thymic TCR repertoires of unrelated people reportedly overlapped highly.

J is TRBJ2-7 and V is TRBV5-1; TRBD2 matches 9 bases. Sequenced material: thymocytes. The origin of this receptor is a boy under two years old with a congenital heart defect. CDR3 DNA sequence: TGCGCCAGCAGCCAGACTAGCGGAGATGCATGGCAGTACTTC. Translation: CASSQTSGDAWQYF.